This T cell receptor (beta chain) was recovered during a study of T cells in Graves' hyperthyroidism and ophthalmopathy. Study-level background: Peripheral blood was collected at initial diagnosis, before any treatment. Study-level results: Most thyroid clonotypes that were expanded above 0.001 also turned up in blood.

Amplification targeted TCR beta CDR3 regions from RNA transcripts. A first-round RT-PCR of the TCR CDR3 used the HTBI primer set. TCRdb analysed the multiplex PCR reads with MiXCR anew, one entry per CDR3 protein. This sample has a few hundred thousand distinct CDR3 sequences, with 11% to 15% found just once. Germline V lookup: CDR1 DFQATT, CDR2 SNEGSKA (reference sequence). This CDR3 has 14 residues. The V end was cut by 0 bases, the J end by 6 bases, with 12 bases between. About this clonotype itself: Antigen unknown.

The V gene is TRBV20-1, the J gene TRBJ1-5, with D maybe TRBD1 (6 bases). The receptor's source is a woman aged 40-49 years with Graves' hyperthyroidism. The source material was blood. The CDR3 nucleotides read TGCAGTGCTAGAGACCCCACAGGGATTCAGCCCCAGCATTTT. Protein: CSARDPTGIQPQHF.